The subject of this entry is one TCR beta chain. Trimming stripped 4 bases from V and 0 bases from J, with 6 bases between. Germline V gene data show CDR1 as MRHNA and CDR2 as SNTAGT. The CDR3 extends over 13 amino acids. Per the original data handling: Reference gene primer amplification gave estimated nucleated cell counts. TCRdb's table, derived via immunoSEQ multiplex PCR, lists solely in-frame clones and lacks some. For V, J and clone size, that table is used; D and trimming come from the DNA. The data show roughly 70,000 clones, 88% seen once. The sample is drawn from a study of blood T cell repertoires in COVID-19. Looking at the study overall: The samples span acute and convalescent COVID-19 from the United States, Italy and Spain. The cDNA or gDNA used as material had been derived from T cells, B-cell-depleted T cells, or PBMCs.

The TCR sequence derives from a human donor in a cohort sampled during active COVID-19. Sequenced sample: peripheral blood. V is TRBV6-4 and J is TRBJ1-2; D perhaps matches TRBD1 (5 bases). Here the CDR3 DNA reads TGTGCCAGCAGTGCAGGGTCTAACTATGGCTACACCTTC. Translated: CASSAGSNYGYTF.